This is a list of T cell receptor beta chains from one sample in a study of siplizumab effects on memory and regulatory T cells. Assay used: immunoSEQ multiplex PCR; TCRdb lists only in-frame clones, some missing. Of about 69,000 clones detected, 88% appear once; the ten largest clones hold about 1.5%. Sequencing used Tregs sorted from blood. These TCRs come from a human donor in good health. Each CDR3 is given without its conserved first and last residue.

j_call: TRBJ2-1
v_call: TRBV6-5
cdr3_aa: ASSSGWSSYNEQF

j_call: TRBJ2-3
v_call: TRBV4-1
cdr3_aa: ASSSPHGIHTDTQY

j_call: TRBJ2-2
v_call: TRBV21-1
cdr3_aa: ASSKVCRDKDPNTGELF

j_call: TRBJ2-7
v_call: TRBV5-1
cdr3_aa: ASSLEGRGGYEQY

j_call: TRBJ2-7
v_call: TRBV6-6
cdr3_aa: ASSYSREYEQY

j_call: TRBJ1-4
v_call: TRBV12-5
cdr3_aa: ASGEKLF

j_call: TRBJ2-7
v_call: TRBV19
cdr3_aa: ASSPRTSGSYEQY

j_call: TRBJ2-5
v_call: TRBV6-5
cdr3_aa: ASSPGWGRQETQY

j_call: TRBJ2-1
v_call: TRBV11-3
cdr3_aa: ASSFRDLEGGQF

j_call: TRBJ1-1
v_call: TRBV2
cdr3_aa: ASSGRSGNTEAF

j_call: TRBJ1-2
v_call: TRBV28
cdr3_aa: ASSFTGGANYGYT

j_call: TRBJ2-3
v_call: TRBV29-1
cdr3_aa: SVGPGSSTDTQY

j_call: TRBJ2-1
v_call: TRBV7-3
cdr3_aa: ASSLTGLGEQF

j_call: TRBJ2-2
v_call: TRBV9
cdr3_aa: ASSAWTSGRGTGELF

j_call: TRBJ1-1
v_call: TRBV5-4
cdr3_aa: ASSFPGEVTEAF

j_call: TRBJ1-1
v_call: TRBV15
cdr3_aa: ATSRVRQGEAF

j_call: TRBJ1-4
v_call: TRBV5-1
cdr3_aa: ASSLADRGYEKLF

j_call: TRBJ2-1
v_call: TRBV5-1
cdr3_aa: ASSLVSKNEQF

j_call: TRBJ2-7
v_call: TRBV30
cdr3_aa: AWSVPTFRDGYEQY

j_call: TRBJ2-3
v_call: TRBV1
cdr3_aa: TSSQLGLAGTDTQY

j_call: TRBJ2-7
v_call: TRBV6-1
cdr3_aa: ASNENNEQY

j_call: TRBJ2-1
v_call: TRBV5-1
cdr3_aa: ASSLHWTGDFGDEQF

j_call: TRBJ1-2
v_call: TRBV4-3
cdr3_aa: ASSLKRGPYGYT

j_call: TRBJ1-5
v_call: TRBV19
cdr3_aa: ASSLRRDSNQPQH

j_call: TRBJ2-5
v_call: TRBV7-7
cdr3_aa: ASSLGLQETQY

j_call: TRBJ2-1
v_call: TRBV7-2
cdr3_aa: ASSLYSDPYNEQF

j_call: TRBJ2-5
v_call: TRBV11-3
cdr3_aa: ASSLPSHETQY

j_call: TRBJ2-7
v_call: TRBV29-1
cdr3_aa: SVRGRGEQY

j_call: TRBJ2-7
v_call: TRBV10-3
cdr3_aa: AIRAGDTYEQY

j_call: TRBJ1-5
v_call: TRBV6-6
cdr3_aa: ASSYVTGGGQPQH

j_call: TRBJ1-1
v_call: TRBV29-1
cdr3_aa: SVWDSLSRTEAF

j_call: TRBJ2-5
v_call: TRBV7-6
cdr3_aa: ASSLDVAGTQY

j_call: TRBJ2-3
v_call: TRBV27
cdr3_aa: ASTLKGQLTDTQY

j_call: TRBJ1-4
v_call: TRBV9
cdr3_aa: ASSTRTGGGEKLF

j_call: TRBJ1-1
v_call: TRBV5-1
cdr3_aa: ASSFPPGGKNTEAF

j_call: TRBJ1-1
v_call: TRBV18
cdr3_aa: ASSRTGTGGRRTEAF

j_call: TRBJ2-2
v_call: TRBV5-1
cdr3_aa: ASSSLLAGGYTGELF

j_call: TRBJ2-7
v_call: TRBV7-8
cdr3_aa: ASSPWGGRSYEQY

j_call: TRBJ2-1
v_call: TRBV10-3
cdr3_aa: AISDRGRVGEQF

j_call: TRBJ1-1
v_call: TRBV10-1
cdr3_aa: ASRRQSEAF

j_call: TRBJ1-1
v_call: TRBV19
cdr3_aa: ASSLLGNTEAF

j_call: TRBJ2-7
v_call: TRBV5-1
cdr3_aa: ASSFDGAYEQY